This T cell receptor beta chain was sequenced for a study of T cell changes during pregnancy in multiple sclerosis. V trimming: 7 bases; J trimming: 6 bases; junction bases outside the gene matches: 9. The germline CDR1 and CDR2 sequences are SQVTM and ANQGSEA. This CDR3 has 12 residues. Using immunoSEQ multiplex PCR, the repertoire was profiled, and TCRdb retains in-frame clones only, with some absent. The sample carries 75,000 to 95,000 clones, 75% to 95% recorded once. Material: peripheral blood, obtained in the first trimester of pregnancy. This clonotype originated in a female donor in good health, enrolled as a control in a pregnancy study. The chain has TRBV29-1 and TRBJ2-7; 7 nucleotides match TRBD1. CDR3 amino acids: CSAKGQRSEQYF. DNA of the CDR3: TGCAGCGCTAAGGGACAGCGTAGCGAGCAGTACTTC.